This record looks at one T cell receptor beta chain sequence and its context. What it recognizes is unknown. Exclusion of a patient followed from autoimmune disease history or systemic immunosuppression. The CDR3 totals 13 residues. The germline V gene encodes CDR1 SNHLY and CDR2 FYNNEI. V was clipped by 0 bases and J by 15 bases, with 15 bases between them. This sample was taken from a study of OX40 agonist ivuxolimab in advanced cancers. Study-wide results and caveats: Also present in some nonresponders was a low level of normalized T-cell clonal expansion.

This table comes from immunoSEQ multiplex PCR, and its TCRdb copy is limited to in-frame clones, with some not included. The table lists under 140,000 clones, around 90% of them singletons, with 0.27% in the top ten. V usage is TRBV2 and J usage is TRBJ2-1; D possibly corresponds to TRBD1 (6 bases). This receptor was identified in an adult with an advanced solid tumor such as melanoma, head and neck, liver or kidney cancer. The sample here was CD4+ or CD8+ T cells sorted from blood, taken in a trial of the OX40 agonist ivuxolimab. The chain's CDR3 is CASSEAATGFLFF. The CDR3 DNA reads TGTGCCAGCAGTGAAGCTGCGACAGGATTTTTGTTCTTC. The whole variable domain, remainder taken from reference TRBV2 and TRBJ2-1, is EPEVTQTPSHQVTQMGQEVILRCVPISNHLYFYWYRQILGQKVEFLVSFYNNEISEKSEIFDDQFSVERPDGSNFTLKIRSTKLEDSAMYFCASSEAATGFLFFGPGTRLTVL.